These 6 T cell receptor beta chains were sequenced from one sample in a study of control samples from healthy donors and cancer patients. The table came from immunoSEQ multiplex PCR; TCRdb's copy has only in-frame clones and leaves some out. This table holds fewer than 200,000 clones, about 94% found once. The sequenced material came from blood. The receptors derive from a woman aged 60-70 years in good health.

V usage is TRBV3-1 (or the pseudogene TRBV3-2) and J usage is TRBJ1-4; no reliable D call. CDR1 and CDR2 from the germline V gene are LGHDT and YNNKEL (reference sequence). V was clipped by 1 base and J by 2 bases, with 8 bases between them. This CDR3 spans 15 amino acids. Written as DNA, the CDR3 is TGTGCCAGCAGCCAAGTATCTGGGACTAATGAAAAACTGTTTTTT. This gives the protein CASSQVSGTNEKLFF.

V and J are TRBV7-9 and TRBJ2-1; 10 bases fit TRBD1. Trimming took 5 bases from V and 6 from J; bases not matched to a gene: 4. Germline-derived CDR1 and CDR2 are SEHNR and FQNEAQ (reference sequence). The CDR3 covers 14 residues. The CDR3 bases are TGTGCCAGCAGCCGGGACAGGGGATCCAATGAGCAGTTCTTC. It encodes CASSRDRGSNEQFF.

Regarding this clone: One junction end does not reproduce the germline sequence, and a read error may be involved. The genes are TRBV5-1 and TRBJ2-2, with D uncertain. The CDR3 is 15 amino acids. Germline V CDR1 and CDR2: SGHRS, YFSETQ. CDR3 in amino acids: CASSLAARNPGELFF. The CDR3 nucleotides are TGCGCCAGCAGCTTGGCGGCTAGGAACCCCGGGGAGCTGTTTTTT. Looking up the rest from reference TRBV5-1 and TRBJ2-2 gives the full variable domain: KAGVTQTPRYLIKTRGQQVTLSCSPISGHRSVSWYQQTPGQGLQFLFEYFSETQRNKGNFPGRFSGRQFSNSRSEMNVSTLELGDSALYLCASSLAARNPGELFFGEGSRLTVL.

V and J are TRBV6-6 and TRBJ2-7; D might be TRBD1 (8 bases). CDR3 length equals 15 residues. Germline V lookup: CDR1 MNHNY, CDR2 SVGAGI (reference sequence). Trimming took 6 bases from V and 2 from J, leaving 17 bases between them. The chain's CDR3 is CASRGGTGLTYEQYF. The CDR3 DNA follows: TGTGCCAGCAGGGGAGGGACAGGCCTCACCTACGAGCAGTACTTC.

The sample holds one count of this clone. V and J are TRBV19 and TRBJ1-3; 8 positions match TRBD1. V gave up 3 bases and J gave up 2 bases; unmatched junction bases: 3. The CDR3 extends over 15 amino acids. Per the germline V gene, CDR1 is LNHDA and CDR2 is SQIVND (reference sequence). CDR3: CASSIGTGAGNTIYF. Written as DNA, the CDR3 is TGTGCCAGTAGTATTGGGACAGGCGCTGGAAACACCATATATTTT.

The rearrangement links TRBV10-3 to TRBJ2-3, with TRBD1 as a possible D gene (6 bases). The CDR3 is made up of 15 amino acids. The germline V and J ends were trimmed by 5 bases and 1 base, with 13 bases remaining between them. CDR1 and CDR2 from the germline V gene are ENHRY and SYGVKD. The CDR3 protein is CAISQTGQGTDTQYF. CDR3 in DNA: TGTGCCATCAGTCAAACAGGGCAGGGCACAGATACGCAGTATTTT.